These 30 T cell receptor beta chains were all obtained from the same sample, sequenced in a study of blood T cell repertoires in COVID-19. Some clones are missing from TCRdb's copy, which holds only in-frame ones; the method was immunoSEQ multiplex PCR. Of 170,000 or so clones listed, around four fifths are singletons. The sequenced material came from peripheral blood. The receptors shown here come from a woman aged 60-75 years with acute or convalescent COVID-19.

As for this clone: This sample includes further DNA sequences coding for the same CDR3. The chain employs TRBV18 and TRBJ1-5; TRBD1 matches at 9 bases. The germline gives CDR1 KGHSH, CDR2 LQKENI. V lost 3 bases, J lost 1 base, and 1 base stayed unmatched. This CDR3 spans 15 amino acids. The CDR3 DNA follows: TGTGCCAGCTCACCGACAGGGGGGAGCAATCAGCCCCAGCATTTT. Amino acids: CASSPTGGSNQPQHF.

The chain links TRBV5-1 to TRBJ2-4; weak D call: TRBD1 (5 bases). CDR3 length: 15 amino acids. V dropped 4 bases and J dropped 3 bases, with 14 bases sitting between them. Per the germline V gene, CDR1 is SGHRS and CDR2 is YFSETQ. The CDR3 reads CASSPTGRGKNIQYF. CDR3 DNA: TGCGCCAGCAGCCCAACTGGTAGGGGCAAAAACATTCAGTACTTC.

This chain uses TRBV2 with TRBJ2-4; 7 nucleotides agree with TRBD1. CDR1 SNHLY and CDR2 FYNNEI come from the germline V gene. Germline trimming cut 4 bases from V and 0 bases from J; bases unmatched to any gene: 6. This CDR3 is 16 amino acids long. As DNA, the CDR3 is TGTGCCAGCAGTGTAGAGGGACAGCTAGCCAAAAACATTCAGTACTTC. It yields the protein CASSVEGQLAKNIQYF.

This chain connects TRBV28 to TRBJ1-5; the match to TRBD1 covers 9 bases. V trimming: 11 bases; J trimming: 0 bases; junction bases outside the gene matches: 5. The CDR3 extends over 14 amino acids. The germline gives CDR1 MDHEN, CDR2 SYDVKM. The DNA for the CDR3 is TGTGCCGGGAGACAGGGGGGTAGCAATCAGCCCCAGCATTTT. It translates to CAGRQGGSNQPQHF.

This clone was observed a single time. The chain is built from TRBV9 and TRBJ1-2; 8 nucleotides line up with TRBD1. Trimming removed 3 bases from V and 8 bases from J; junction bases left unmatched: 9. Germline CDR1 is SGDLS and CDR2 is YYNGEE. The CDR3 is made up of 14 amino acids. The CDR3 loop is CASSAPSGTGGYTF. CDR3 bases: TGTGCCAGCAGCGCCCCTTCCGGGACAGGAGGCTACACCTTC.

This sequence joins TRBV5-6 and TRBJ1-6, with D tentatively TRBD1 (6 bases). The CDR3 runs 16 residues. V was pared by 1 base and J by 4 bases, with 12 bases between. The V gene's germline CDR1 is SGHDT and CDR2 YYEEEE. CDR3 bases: TGTGCCAGCAGCTTGCAACAGGGAACTTATAATTCACCCCTCCACTTT. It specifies CASSLQQGTYNSPLHF.

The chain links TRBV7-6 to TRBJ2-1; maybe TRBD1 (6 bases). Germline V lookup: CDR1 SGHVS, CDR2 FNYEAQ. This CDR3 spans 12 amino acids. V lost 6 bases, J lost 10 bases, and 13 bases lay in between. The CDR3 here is CASSFTGFEQFF. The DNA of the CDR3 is TGTGCCAGCAGTTTCACAGGGTTCGAGCAGTTCTTC.

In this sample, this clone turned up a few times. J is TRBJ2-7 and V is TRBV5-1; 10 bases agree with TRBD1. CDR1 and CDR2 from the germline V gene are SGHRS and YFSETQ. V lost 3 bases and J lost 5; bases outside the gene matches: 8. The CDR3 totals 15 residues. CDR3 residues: CASSSKGTGVDEQYF. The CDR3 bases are TGCGCCAGCAGCTCGAAAGGGACAGGGGTTGACGAGCAGTACTTC. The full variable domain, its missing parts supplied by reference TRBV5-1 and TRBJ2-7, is KAGVTQTPRYLIKTRGQQVTLSCSPISGHRSVSWYQQTPGQGLQFLFEYFSETQRNKGNFPGRFSGRQFSNSRSEMNVSTLELGDSALYLCASSSKGTGVDEQYFGPGTRLTVT.

The CDR3 nucleotides are TGTGCCAGCAGCCAAGAACTGGGGGCTGGCAATCAGCCCCAGCATTTT. Translated: CASSQELGAGNQPQHF. The rearrangement links TRBV3-1 (or the pseudogene TRBV3-2) to TRBJ1-5; tentative D call: TRBD1 (6 bases). CDR1 is LGHDT, CDR2 YNNKEL, per germline (reference sequence). The CDR3 is 16 residues long. V lost 0 bases and J lost 2, with 11 bases in between.

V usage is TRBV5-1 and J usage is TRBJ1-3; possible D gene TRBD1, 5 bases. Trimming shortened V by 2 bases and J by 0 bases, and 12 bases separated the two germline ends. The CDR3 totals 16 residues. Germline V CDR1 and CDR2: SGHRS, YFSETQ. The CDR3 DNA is TGCGCCAGCAGCTTAGAAGGGGTGAGCTCTGGAAACACCATATATTTT. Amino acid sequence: CASSLEGVSSGNTIYF.

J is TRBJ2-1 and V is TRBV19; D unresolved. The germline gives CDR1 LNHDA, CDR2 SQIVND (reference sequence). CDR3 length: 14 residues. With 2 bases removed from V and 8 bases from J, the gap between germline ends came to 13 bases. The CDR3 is CASSISSGSHEQFF. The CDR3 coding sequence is TGTGCCAGTAGTATATCGTCCGGGTCCCATGAGCAGTTCTTC.

For the CDR3, the DNA is TGTGCCAGCAGATCCAGCGGGGGCAGCGAGGATTTTGGCTATGGCTACACCTTC. Translation: CASRSSGGSEDFGYGYTF. The rearrangement uses TRBV5-4 and TRBJ1-2; D is perhaps TRBD1 (6 bases). V lost 5 bases to trimming and J lost 4 bases, with 27 bases between them. The CDR3 consists of 18 residues. CDR1 is SGHNT, CDR2 YYREEE, per germline (reference sequence). The complete variable domain, with remaining parts taken from reference TRBV5-4 and TRBJ1-2, reads ETGVTQSPTHLIKTRGQQVTLRCSSQSGHNTVSWYQQALGQGPQFIFQYYREEENGRGNFPPRFSGLQFPNYSSELNVNALELDDSALYLCASRSSGGSEDFGYGYTFGSGTRLTVV.

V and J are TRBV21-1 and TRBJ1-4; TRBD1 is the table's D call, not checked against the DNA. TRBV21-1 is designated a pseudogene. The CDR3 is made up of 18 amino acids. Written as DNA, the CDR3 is TGTGCCAGCAGCAAAGTGTCCTTGGACAGGGGGATGTACGAAAAACTGTTTTTT. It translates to CASSKVSLDRGMYEKLFF.

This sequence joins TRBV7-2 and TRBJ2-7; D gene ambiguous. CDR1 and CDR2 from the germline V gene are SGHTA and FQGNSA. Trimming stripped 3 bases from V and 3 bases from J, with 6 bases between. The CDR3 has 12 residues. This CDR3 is CASSLTGYEQYF. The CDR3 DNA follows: TGTGCCAGCAGCTTGACTGGCTACGAGCAGTACTTC.

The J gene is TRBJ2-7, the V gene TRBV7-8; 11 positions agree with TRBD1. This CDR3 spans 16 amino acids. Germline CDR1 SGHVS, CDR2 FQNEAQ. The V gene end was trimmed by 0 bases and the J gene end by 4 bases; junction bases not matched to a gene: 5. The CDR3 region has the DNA TGTGCCAGCAGCTTAGCGTGGACAGGGGGCAGGTACGAGCAGTACTTC. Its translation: CASSLAWTGGRYEQYF.

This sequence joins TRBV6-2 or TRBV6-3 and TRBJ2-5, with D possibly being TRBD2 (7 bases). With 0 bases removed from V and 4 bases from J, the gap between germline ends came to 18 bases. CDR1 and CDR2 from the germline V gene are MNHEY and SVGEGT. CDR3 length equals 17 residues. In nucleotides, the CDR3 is TGTGCCAGCAGTTACTCGGGGGCGGGAGCTGGAGGAGAGACCCAGTACTTC. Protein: CASSYSGAGAGGETQYF.

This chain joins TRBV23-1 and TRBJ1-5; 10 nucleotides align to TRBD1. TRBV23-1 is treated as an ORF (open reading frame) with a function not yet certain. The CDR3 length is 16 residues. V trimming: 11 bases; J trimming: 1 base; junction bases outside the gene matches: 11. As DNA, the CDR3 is TGCGCCCCAGGCGACAGGGGGCCTGAAAGCAATCAGCCCCAGCATTTT. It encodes CAPGDRGPESNQPQHF.

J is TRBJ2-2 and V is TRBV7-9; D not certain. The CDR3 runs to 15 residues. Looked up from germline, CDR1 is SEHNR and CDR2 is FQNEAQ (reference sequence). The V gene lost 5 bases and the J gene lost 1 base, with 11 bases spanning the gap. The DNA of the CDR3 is TGTGCCAGCAGCCCCCAGGCAGGGAACACCGGGGAGCTGTTTTTT. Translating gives CASSPQAGNTGELFF.

CDR3 sequence reads: CASSPWGGGSDEQFF. CDR3 DNA sequence: TGTGCCAGCAGCCCCTGGGGCGGGGGGTCCGATGAGCAGTTCTTC. The chain employs TRBV7-9 and TRBJ2-1; TRBD2 aligns across 8 bases. Germline-derived CDR1 and CDR2 are SEHNR and FQNEAQ (reference sequence). The CDR3 is made up of 15 amino acids. V shed 5 bases and J 8 bases; nucleotides not matched to a gene: 11.

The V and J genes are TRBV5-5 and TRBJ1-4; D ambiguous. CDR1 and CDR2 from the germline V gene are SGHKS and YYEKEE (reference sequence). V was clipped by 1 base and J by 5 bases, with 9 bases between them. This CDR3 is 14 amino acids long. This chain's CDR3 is CASSLLNQNEKLFF. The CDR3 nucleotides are TGTGCCAGCAGCTTGCTGAATCAGAATGAAAAACTGTTTTTT. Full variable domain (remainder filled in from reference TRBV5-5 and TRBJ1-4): DAGVTQSPTHLIKTRGQQVTLRCSPISGHKSVSWYQQVLGQGPQFIFQYYEKEERGRGNFPDRFSARQFPNYSSELNVNALLLGDSALYLCASSLLNQNEKLFFGSGTQLSVL.

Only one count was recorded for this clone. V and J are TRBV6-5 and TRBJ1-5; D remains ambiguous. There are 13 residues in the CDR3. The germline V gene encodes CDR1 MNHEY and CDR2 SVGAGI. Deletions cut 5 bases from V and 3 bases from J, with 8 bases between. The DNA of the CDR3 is TGTGCCAGCAGTATTGCGAACAATCAGCCCCAGCATTTT. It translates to CASSIANNQPQHF.

CDR3: CASSPGDYEQYF. CDR3 coding DNA: TGTGCCAGCAGCCCGGGGGACTACGAGCAGTACTTC. The genes are TRBV4-2 and TRBJ2-7, with a possible D match to TRBD2 (6 bases). Germline loops: CDR1 LGHNA, CDR2 YNFKEQ. The CDR3 is 12 amino acids. V shed 4 bases and J shed 3 bases, with 7 bases lying between them.

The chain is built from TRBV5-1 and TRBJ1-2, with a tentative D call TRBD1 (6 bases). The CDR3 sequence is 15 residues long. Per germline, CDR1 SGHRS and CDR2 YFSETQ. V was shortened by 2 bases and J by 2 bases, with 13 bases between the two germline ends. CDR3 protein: CASSFGGARNYGYTF. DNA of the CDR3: TGCGCCAGCAGCTTCGGGGGGGCGCGGAACTATGGCTACACCTTC.

CDR3 DNA: TGTGCCAGCAGTTTATTAGCAGGGCGCACTGAAGCTTTCTTT. Translated: CASSLLAGRTEAFF. The J gene is TRBJ1-1, the V gene TRBV28; D perhaps matches TRBD1 (5 bases). This CDR3 has 14 residues. Per germline, CDR1 MDHEN and CDR2 SYDVKM. The germline V and J ends were trimmed by 1 base and 4 bases, with 10 bases remaining between them.

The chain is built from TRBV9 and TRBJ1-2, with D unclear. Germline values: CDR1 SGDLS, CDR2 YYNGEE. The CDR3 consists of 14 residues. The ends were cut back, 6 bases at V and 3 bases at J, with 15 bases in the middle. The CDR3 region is CASTATADDYGYTF. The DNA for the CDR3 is TGTGCCAGCACCGCAACAGCCGACGACTATGGCTACACCTTC.

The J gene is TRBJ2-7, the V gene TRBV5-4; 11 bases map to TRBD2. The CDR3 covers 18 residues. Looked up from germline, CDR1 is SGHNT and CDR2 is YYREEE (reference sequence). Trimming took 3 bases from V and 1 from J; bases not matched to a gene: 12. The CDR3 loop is CASSSRFASGGLSYEQYF. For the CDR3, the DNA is TGTGCCAGCAGCTCCAGATTTGCTAGCGGGGGGTTATCCTACGAGCAGTACTTC.

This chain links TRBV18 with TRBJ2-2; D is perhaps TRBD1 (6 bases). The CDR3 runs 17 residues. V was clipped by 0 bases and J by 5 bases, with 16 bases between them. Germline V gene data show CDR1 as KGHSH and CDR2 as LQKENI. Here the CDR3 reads CASSPPSSGTKTGELFF. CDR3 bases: TGTGCCAGCTCACCACCATCGTCCGGGACAAAAACCGGGGAGCTGTTTTTT.

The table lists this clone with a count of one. Here the CDR3 reads CASRGQGVGYTF. The CDR3 nucleotides read TGTGCCAGCCGTGGGCAGGGGGTTGGCTACACCTTC. This chain links TRBV27 with TRBJ1-2; 7 bases match TRBD1. Per the germline V gene, CDR1 is MNHEY and CDR2 is SMNVEV (reference sequence). The CDR3 extends over 12 amino acids. Trimming took 8 bases from V and 7 from J; bases not matched to a gene: 7.

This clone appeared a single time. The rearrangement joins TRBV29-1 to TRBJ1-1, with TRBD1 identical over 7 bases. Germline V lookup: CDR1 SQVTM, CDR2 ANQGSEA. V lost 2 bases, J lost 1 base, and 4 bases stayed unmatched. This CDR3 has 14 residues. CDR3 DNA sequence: TGCAGCGTTGAATCCGGGACAGCGAACACTGAAGCTTTCTTT. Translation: CSVESGTANTEAFF.

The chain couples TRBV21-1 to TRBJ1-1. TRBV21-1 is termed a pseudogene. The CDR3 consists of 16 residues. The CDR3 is CASSKSRAGENTEAFF. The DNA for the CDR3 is TGTGCCAGCAGCAAGAGCAGGGCGGGGGAGAACACTGAAGCTTTCTTT.